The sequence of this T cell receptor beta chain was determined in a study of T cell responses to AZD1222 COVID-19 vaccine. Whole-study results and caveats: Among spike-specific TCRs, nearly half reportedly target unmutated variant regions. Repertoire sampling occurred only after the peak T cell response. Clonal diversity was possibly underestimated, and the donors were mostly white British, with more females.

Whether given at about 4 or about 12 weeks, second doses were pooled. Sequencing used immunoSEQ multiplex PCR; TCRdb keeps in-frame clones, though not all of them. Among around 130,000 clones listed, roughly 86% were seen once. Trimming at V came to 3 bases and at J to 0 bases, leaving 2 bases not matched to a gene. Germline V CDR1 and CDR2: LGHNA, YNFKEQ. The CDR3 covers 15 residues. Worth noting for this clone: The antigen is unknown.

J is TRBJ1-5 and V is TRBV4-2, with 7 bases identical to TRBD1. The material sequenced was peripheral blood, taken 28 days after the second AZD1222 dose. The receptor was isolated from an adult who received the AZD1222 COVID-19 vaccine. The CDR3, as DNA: TGTGCCAGCAGCCAGGGACAGAATAGCAATCAGCCCCAGCATTTT. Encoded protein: CASSQGQNSNQPQHF.